A selection of T cell receptor beta chains follows, all from one sample in a study of CD8 T cells in Susac syndrome. A single record per CDR3 protein comes from TCRdb applying MiXCR to the immunoSEQ multiplex PCR reads. The sample shows 200,000 or so distinct CDR3 sequences, around 96% of them seen only once. The source material was CD4+ T cells from PBMCs. These receptors all come from a human donor with multiple sclerosis. Both conserved end residues are part of each CDR3. D genes are given only for firm matches. Clone size, where shown, is once, few, many, or a class for clones that have expanded.

TRBJ2-4,-,TRBD2,TRBV24-1,TGTGCCACCAGTGATCAATGGGGGGGTCCCCGGTACTTC,CATSDQWGGPRYF
TRBJ2-3,once,-,TRBV12-3/TRBV12-4,TGTGCCAGCAGTTTAATCCGTAGCACAGATACGCAGTATTTT,CASSLIRSTDTQYF
TRBJ1-5,-,TRBD1,TRBV7-9,TGTGCCAGCAGCTTTGGACAGGGGCACAATCAGCCCCAGCATTTT,CASSFGQGHNQPQHF
TRBJ2-5,-,-,TRBV29-1,TGCAGCGTAGCCCCCTGGCGGGGTGGTGAGACCCAGTACTTC,CSVAPWRGGETQYF
TRBJ2-2,-,-,TRBV20-1,TGCAGTGCTAGAGGGGGTCGGGAGAACACCGGGGAGCTGTTTTTT,CSARGGRENTGELFF
TRBJ2-1,-,-,TRBV5-4,TGTGCCAGCAGCCTGGGAGGTCCGAGCCAGAATGAGCAGTTCTTC,CASSLGGPSQNEQFF
TRBJ2-3,-,-,TRBV29-1,TGCAGCGTTGCGAGTATAACTAGCACAGATACGCAGTATTTT,CSVASITSTDTQYF
TRBJ2-1,-,TRBD1,TRBV2,TGTGCCAGCAGTGACAGGGGGCTATCCTACAATGAGCAGTTCTTC,CASSDRGLSYNEQFF
TRBJ2-3,-,-,TRBV20-1,TGCAGTGCTAGAGATCCGACCGTCGGCACAGATACGCAGTATTTT,CSARDPTVGTDTQYF
TRBJ1-6,-,-,TRBV4-2,TGTGCCAGCAGTCCCAGGAGGAATTCACCCCTCCACTTT,CASSPRRNSPLHF
TRBJ2-3,-,-,TRBV24-1,TGTGCCACCAGTGATTACCCCCTCCCCGATACGCAGTATTTT,CATSDYPLPDTQYF
TRBJ1-2,-,TRBD1,TRBV3-1,TGTGCCAGCAGCCACAGCGACAGGGTGGATGGCTACACCTTC,CASSHSDRVDGYTF
TRBJ2-7,once,-,TRBV5-1,TGCGCCAGCAGCTTGGCCTCCCCAGGCCTCAGCTCCTACGAGCAGTACTTC,CASSLASPGLSSYEQYF